One sample yielded the 32 T cell receptor beta chains listed below, sequenced in a study of T cell changes during pregnancy in multiple sclerosis (dated by TCRdb to between 2017 and 2020). The library was prepared using the immunoSEQ multiplex PCR assay. TCRdb stores this immuneACCESS table with in-frame sequences only. Part of the clones is absent; in the studies checked, under half of the shortfall reflects unresolved V genes, and no reason is known for the rest. The sample table contains around 49,000 clones; only one count was recorded for 95% of them. The ten largest clones represent 5% to 7% of the sample. Material: CD8+ T cells from peripheral blood mononuclear cells, obtained in the first trimester of pregnancy. The source is a female donor with multiple sclerosis, enrolled in a pregnancy study.

The chain is built from TRBV7-9 and TRBJ1-1, with a possible D match to TRBD1 (6 bases). V was pared by 5 bases and J by 4 bases, with 14 bases between. CDR1 is SEHNR and CDR2 is FQNEAQ in the germline V gene (reference sequence). CDR3 length: 14 residues. CDR3 sequence: CASSARTAFTEAFF. Here the CDR3 DNA reads TGTGCCAGCAGCGCCAGGACAGCTTTCACTGAAGCTTTCTTT.

The J gene is TRBJ2-4, the V gene TRBV7-8; 7 bases map to TRBD2. The V segment lost 1 base and the J segment 5 bases; nucleotides outside the gene matches: 8. Germline V gene data show CDR1 as SGHVS and CDR2 as FQNEAQ. This CDR3 is 16 amino acids long. CDR3 residues: CASSLVTRERENIQYF. The DNA of the CDR3 is TGTGCCAGCAGCTTAGTTACGCGGGAGAGGGAAAACATTCAGTACTTC.

The genes are TRBV5-1 and TRBJ1-5; TRBD1 is a possible D gene (5 bases). Germline CDR1 reads SGHRS; CDR2 reads YFSETQ. There are 14 residues in the CDR3. V lost 3 bases to trimming and J lost 3 bases, with 10 bases between them. The CDR3 spells CASSSAGYNQPQHF. CDR3 coding DNA: TGCGCCAGCAGCTCCGCAGGGTACAATCAGCCCCAGCATTTT. Based on the CDR3 plus reference TRBV5-1 and TRBJ1-5, the full variable domain is KAGVTQTPRYLIKTRGQQVTLSCSPISGHRSVSWYQQTPGQGLQFLFEYFSETQRNKGNFPGRFSGRQFSNSRSEMNVSTLELGDSALYLCASSSAGYNQPQHFGDGTRLSIL.

The chain links TRBV5-6 to TRBJ2-2; 13 bases map to TRBD2. V lost 6 bases and J lost 4; bases outside the gene matches: 15. CDR3 length: 19 residues. CDR1 SGHDT and CDR2 YYEEEE come from the germline V gene. The CDR3 DNA reads as TGTGCCAGCATGTTCCGGGTAGGACTAGCGGGAGTTGGCACCGGGGAGCTGTTTTTT. This codes for CASMFRVGLAGVGTGELFF.

The chain couples TRBV5-1 to TRBJ1-2, with 7 bases fitting TRBD1. From germline, CDR1 is SGHRS and CDR2 YFSETQ. V trimming: 3 bases; J trimming: 7 bases; junction bases outside the gene matches: 3. This CDR3 has 12 residues. The CDR3 is CASSSGGGGYTF. The CDR3 nucleotides read TGCGCCAGCAGCTCAGGGGGTGGTGGCTACACCTTC.

The chain is built from TRBV5-1 and TRBJ2-1; 9 nucleotides align to TRBD2. Germline loops: CDR1 SGHRS, CDR2 YFSETQ. This CDR3 region has 15 residues. V trimming: 2 bases; J trimming: 4 bases; junction bases outside the gene matches: 4. The CDR3 bases are TGCGCCAGCAGCTTCAAAGCGGGAGGATACAATGAGCAGTTCTTC. Encoded protein: CASSFKAGGYNEQFF.

The rearrangement uses TRBV27 and TRBJ2-7; TRBD2 agrees at 11 bases. Germline CDR1 reads MNHEY; CDR2 reads SMNVEV (reference sequence). The CDR3 has 13 amino acids. The V gene end was trimmed by 7 bases and the J gene end by 4 bases; junction bases not matched to a gene: 3. Written as DNA, the CDR3 is TGTGCCAGCAAACTAGCGGGAGCTTACGAGCAGTACTTC. Protein sequence: CASKLAGAYEQYF.

J is TRBJ2-3 and V is TRBV9, with 7 bases matching TRBD2. The CDR3 runs to 14 residues. With 4 bases clipped from V and 3 bases from J, the junction kept 5 bases outside the gene matches. Germline CDR1 and CDR2: SGDLS and YYNGEE. The CDR3 region has the DNA TGTGCCAGCAGCAATGGACTAGAGACAGATACGCAGTATTTT. It codes for CASSNGLETDTQYF.

V gene TRBV27 combines with J gene TRBJ2-7; TRBD2 matches at 9 bases. Germline trimming cut 4 bases from V and 4 bases from J; bases unmatched to any gene: 5. Germline assignment: CDR1 MNHEY and CDR2 SMNVEV (reference sequence). The CDR3 spans 14 residues. The CDR3 sequence: CASSWGSGSYEQYF. CDR3 nucleotide sequence: TGTGCCAGCAGTTGGGGTAGCGGGAGTTACGAGCAGTACTTC.

The chain combines TRBV27 with TRBJ2-1; weak D call: TRBD1 (7 bases). Germline loops: CDR1 MNHEY, CDR2 SMNVEV (reference sequence). V lost 5 bases to trimming and J lost 4 bases, with 12 bases between them. The CDR3 sequence is 14 residues long. In nucleotides, the CDR3 is TGTGCCAGCAGTCCGGCAGGGGGGTACAATGAGCAGTTCTTC. Amino acids: CASSPAGGYNEQFF.

The chain employs TRBV27 and TRBJ1-1, with TRBD1 identical over 9 bases. The CDR3 length is 14 residues. In germline, CDR1 is MNHEY, CDR2 SMNVEV (reference sequence). With V trimmed by 6 bases and J by 1 base, 3 bases remained unmatched. The CDR3 is CASRPQGANTEAFF. CDR3 DNA sequence: TGTGCCAGCAGACCACAGGGGGCGAACACTGAAGCTTTCTTT.

The chain is built from TRBV28 and TRBJ2-2, with D hard to call. V was cut by 4 bases and J by 2 bases, with 11 bases left in between. In germline, CDR1 is MDHEN, CDR2 SYDVKM. CDR3 size: 15 residues. The CDR3 is CASSSYTVNTGELFF. CDR3 sequence (DNA): TGTGCCAGCAGTTCTTACACAGTCAACACCGGGGAGCTGTTTTTT.

The chain has TRBV6-6 and TRBJ2-7; the match to TRBD2 covers 14 bases. This CDR3 spans 16 amino acids. Germline V CDR1 and CDR2: MNHNY, SVGAGI (reference sequence). V shed 6 bases and J 4 bases; nucleotides not matched to a gene: 8. CDR3 residues: CASRPGLAGGPYEQYF. In DNA form, the CDR3 reads TGTGCCAGCAGACCCGGACTAGCGGGAGGTCCTTACGAGCAGTACTTC.

This chain uses TRBV28 with TRBJ1-1; D unclear. V was clipped by 6 bases and J by 3 bases, with 8 bases between them. This CDR3 is 12 amino acids long. CDR1 and CDR2 from the germline V gene are MDHEN and SYDVKM. CDR3 amino acids: CASSRDYTEAFF. Here the CDR3 DNA reads TGTGCCAGCAGCCGGGATTACACTGAAGCTTTCTTT.

A word on this clone: Germline is not matched at one junction end, which may reflect a read error. The sample holds other DNA sequences that translate to the same CDR3. The chain carries TRBV25-1 and TRBJ1-3; 8 bases are a match to TRBD1. CDR1 and CDR2 (germline): MGHDK, SYGVNS. The CDR3 spans 14 residues. The CDR3 region has the DNA TGTGCCAGCAGTGTACAGGGGGATGGAAATACCATATATTTT. Its protein is CASSVQGDGNTIYF.

The chain recombines TRBV30 with TRBJ2-1, with TRBD2 matching 10 bases. Germline loops: CDR1 GTSNPN, CDR2 SVGIG (reference sequence). After removal of 5 bases from V and 7 bases from J, the junction contained 8 bases not matched to a gene. CDR3 length equals 14 residues. Written as DNA, the CDR3 is TGTGCCTGGGCCCTAGCGGGAGATATTAATGAGCAGTTCTTC. Amino acid sequence: CAWALAGDINEQFF.

V usage is TRBV6-4 and J usage is TRBJ2-1; D is perhaps TRBD1 (5 bases). CDR1 MRHNA and CDR2 SNTAGT come from the germline V gene. The CDR3 contains 15 residues. V shed 1 base and J shed 9 bases, with 16 bases lying between them. CDR3 nucleotides: TGTGCCAGCAGTGACTTGCCTGGGGCGTCGGGTGAGCAGTTCTTC. It yields the protein CASSDLPGASGEQFF.

This chain connects TRBV7-2 to TRBJ2-1; tentatively, D is TRBD1 (6 bases). CDR1 and CDR2 from the germline V gene are SGHTA and FQGNSA. The CDR3 is 14 amino acids. With 2 bases removed from V and 9 bases from J, the gap between germline ends came to 14 bases. The CDR3 region is CASSLLGPGVEQFF. DNA of the CDR3: TGTGCCAGCAGCTTATTAGGCCCAGGGGTTGAGCAGTTCTTC.

The J gene is TRBJ2-1, the V gene TRBV25-1; 7 bases are shared with TRBD1. The CDR3 totals 13 residues. The V gene's germline CDR1 is MGHDK and CDR2 SYGVNS. The ends lost 4 bases at V and 4 bases at J; junction bases unmatched: 1. The CDR3 DNA is TGTGCCAGCAGTGTGGGACAGTACAATGAGCAGTTCTTC. As protein: CASSVGQYNEQFF.

The chain uses TRBV7-9 and TRBJ2-3; D uncertain. Trimming removed 1 base at V and 2 bases at J, with 13 bases between. The CDR3 has 16 amino acids. CDR1 is SEHNR, CDR2 FQNEAQ, per germline (reference sequence). Here the CDR3 reads CASSLGSQKFTDTQYF. DNA for the CDR3: TGTGCCAGCAGCTTAGGTTCCCAGAAATTCACAGATACGCAGTATTTT.

The chain couples TRBV4-3 to TRBJ2-7; D possibly corresponds to TRBD1 (6 bases). From germline, CDR1 is LGHNA and CDR2 YSLEER. This CDR3 contains 15 residues. Trimming took 0 bases from V and 3 from J, leaving 12 bases between them. The CDR3 region has the DNA TGCGCCAGCAGCCAAGAGGGGGCTAGCAGCTACGAGCAGTACTTC. This gives the protein CASSQEGASSYEQYF.

The chain has TRBV28 and TRBJ2-7; D gene ambiguous. The V and J ends lost 5 bases and 6 bases respectively, with 8 bases between them. Germline V lookup: CDR1 MDHEN, CDR2 SYDVKM. CDR3 size: 11 residues. The CDR3 sequence is CASSPQSEQYF. CDR3 nucleotide sequence: TGTGCCAGCAGTCCACAATCCGAGCAGTACTTC.

The V call is TRBV9, the J call TRBJ2-1, with D maybe TRBD2 (7 bases). The germline V gene has CDR1 SGDLS and CDR2 YYNGEE. The CDR3 totals 15 residues. Trimming stripped 7 bases from V and 4 bases from J, with 18 bases between. The CDR3 protein is CASAPGAGAYNEQFF. CDR3 in DNA: TGTGCCAGCGCACCGGGGGCGGGAGCGTACAATGAGCAGTTCTTC.

This rearrangement joins TRBV5-4 to TRBJ1-2, with a tentative D call TRBD1 (6 bases). V lost 0 bases and J lost 8, with 11 bases in between. Germline CDR1 and CDR2: SGHNT and YYREEE (reference sequence). The CDR3 covers 13 residues. The CDR3 DNA follows: TGTGCCAGCAGCTTGGAAAGGCAGGGGGGCTACACCTTC. Translation: CASSLERQGGYTF. The whole variable domain, remainder taken from reference TRBV5-4 and TRBJ1-2, is ETGVTQSPTHLIKTRGQQVTLRCSSQSGHNTVSWYQQALGQGPQFIFQYYREEENGRGNFPPRFSGLQFPNYSSELNVNALELDDSALYLCASSLERQGGYTFGSGTRLTVV.

This clone was found once. J is TRBJ1-4 and V is TRBV12-5; 8 positions match TRBD1. Germline loops: CDR1 LGHNT, CDR2 FRNRAP. This CDR3 is built from 16 residues. After removal of 1 base from V and 8 bases from J, the junction contained 9 bases not matched to a gene. CDR3 region: CASGLATGAWEEKLFF. The CDR3 nucleotides read TGTGCTAGTGGTTTGGCGACAGGGGCTTGGGAGGAAAAACTGTTTTTT.

DNA of the CDR3: TGTGCCAGCAGTGAAGGACAGGGGGTGTACAATGAGCAGTTCTTC. Protein product: CASSEGQGVYNEQFF. The rearrangement uses TRBV2 and TRBJ2-1; 9 bases match TRBD1. Germline V gives CDR1 SNHLY, CDR2 FYNNEI. V trimming: 1 base; J trimming: 4 bases; junction bases outside the gene matches: 2. The CDR3 is made up of 15 amino acids. Combining the CDR3 with reference TRBV2 and TRBJ2-1 gives the whole variable domain EPEVTQTPSHQVTQMGQEVILRCVPISNHLYFYWYRQILGQKVEFLVSFYNNEISEKSEIFDDQFSVERPDGSNFTLKIRSTKLEDSAMYFCASSEGQGVYNEQFFGPGTRLTVL.

The chain combines TRBV2 with TRBJ2-1; weak D call: TRBD2 (5 bases). Deletions cut 3 bases from V and 8 bases from J, with 29 bases between. The CDR3 runs 19 residues. Germline CDR1 reads SNHLY; CDR2 reads FYNNEI. This CDR3 reads CASSDGGFTQDQNIYEQFF. CDR3 nucleotides: TGTGCCAGCAGTGACGGAGGATTTACCCAAGACCAGAACATCTATGAGCAGTTCTTC.

V gene TRBV9 combines with J gene TRBJ1-4; unclear D gene. This CDR3 comprises 16 residues. Trimming stripped 0 bases from V and 4 bases from J, with 13 bases between. Per germline, CDR1 SGDLS and CDR2 YYNGEE. The CDR3 is CASSVGSQLVNEKLFF. In nucleotides, the CDR3 is TGTGCCAGCAGCGTAGGCTCACAGCTCGTTAATGAAAAACTGTTTTTT.

The chain links TRBV4-3 to TRBJ2-5; D possibly corresponds to TRBD1 (6 bases). This CDR3 is 15 amino acids long. Germline CDR1 is LGHNA and CDR2 is YSLEER. The ends were cut back, 4 bases at V and 5 bases at J, with 17 bases in the middle. The CDR3 DNA sequence: TGCGCCAGCAGCCCTTCGGACAGTCTGGGGGAGACCCAGTACTTC. Translating gives CASSPSDSLGETQYF.

The chain joins TRBV13 to TRBJ2-7, with a tentative D call TRBD2 (7 bases). Germline values: CDR1 PRHDT, CDR2 FYEKMQ (reference sequence). V was shortened by 0 bases and J by 11 bases, with 14 bases between the two germline ends. This CDR3 spans 13 amino acids. CDR3 residues: CASSLGLGGGEYF. The CDR3 nucleotides are TGTGCCAGCAGCTTAGGCCTCGGCGGGGGCGAGTACTTC.

As to this clone: At one end the junction does not follow the germline gene, possibly because of a read error. The chain uses TRBV13 and TRBJ2-7; D remains ambiguous. The germline V gene has CDR1 PRHDT and CDR2 FYEKMQ (reference sequence). The CDR3 has 14 amino acids. CDR3 coding DNA: TGTGCCACCAGCAGATCCGAGAGCTCCTACGAGCAGTACTTC. This codes for CATSRSESSYEQYF.

V and J are TRBV2 and TRBJ1-2; no clear D. Trimming took 3 bases from V and 4 from J, leaving 18 bases between them. Germline assignment: CDR1 SNHLY and CDR2 FYNNEI. The CDR3 has 16 amino acids. CDR3 residues: CASSDLVIRSTYGYTF. The DNA for the CDR3 is TGTGCCAGCAGTGACCTAGTAATCCGAAGCACCTATGGCTACACCTTC.